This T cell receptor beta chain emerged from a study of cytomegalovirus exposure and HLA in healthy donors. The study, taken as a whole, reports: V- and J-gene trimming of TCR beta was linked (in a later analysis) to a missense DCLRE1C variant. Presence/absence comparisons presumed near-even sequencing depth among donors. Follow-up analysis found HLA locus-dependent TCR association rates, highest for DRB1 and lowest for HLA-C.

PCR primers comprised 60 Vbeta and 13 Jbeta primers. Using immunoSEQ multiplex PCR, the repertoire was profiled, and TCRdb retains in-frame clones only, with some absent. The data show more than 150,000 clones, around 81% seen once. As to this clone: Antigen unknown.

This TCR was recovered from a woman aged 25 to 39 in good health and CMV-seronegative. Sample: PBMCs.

CDR3 region: CASSREGTGGNQPQHF. The CDR3 region has the DNA TGTGCCAGCAGCCGGGAGGGGACAGGGGGCAATCAGCCCCAGCATTTT. This chain connects TRBV2 to TRBJ1-5, with 10 nucleotides matching TRBD1. Germline V gene sequence: CDR1 SNHLY, CDR2 FYNNEI. Unmatched junction bases numbered 7, after V lost 6 bases and J lost 2 bases. The CDR3 spans 16 residues. Looking up the rest from reference TRBV2 and TRBJ1-5 gives the full variable domain: EPEVTQTPSHQVTQMGQEVILRCVPISNHLYFYWYRQILGQKVEFLVSFYNNEISEKSEIFDDQFSVERPDGSNFTLKIRSTKLEDSAMYFCASSREGTGGNQPQHFGDGTRLSIL.